This passage covers 2 T cell receptor beta chains from one sample sequenced in a study of human T cells and chemical hapten exposure. The time point here: patch test 1, 2 weeks after DPC sensitization. Treatment indicated: therapeutic diphenylcyclopropenone sensitization with weekly scalp DPC. TCRdb re-derived calls from the RACE reads in MiXCR, one entry per CDR3 protein. Seen here are about 120,000 distinct CDR3 sequences, 12% to 15% observed once, and the top ten hold approximately 0.89%. Sequenced material: whole blood, taken in connection with sensitization to the hapten diphenylcyclopropenone (DPC). Every receptor here comes from a man aged 18 to 35 with alopecia areata. Some clones in this sample may be carry-over from other donors' samples.

This clonotype was seen more than once but under ten times. V is TRBV6-2 or TRBV6-3 and J is TRBJ2-7; maybe TRBD1 (5 bases). The CDR3 covers 14 residues. Germline values: CDR1 MNHEY, CDR2 SVGEGT. The ends were cut back, 6 bases at V and 2 bases at J, with 14 bases in the middle. The CDR3 DNA reads as TGTGCCAGCAGACTCCTGGAAGGGGCCTACGAGCAGTACGTC. Translated: CASRLLEGAYEQYV.

This chain connects TRBV5-1 to TRBJ2-7; D assignment may be TRBD1 or TRBD2 (5 bases each). CDR1 SGHRS and CDR2 YFSETQ come from the germline V gene. V was shortened by 3 bases and J by 3 bases, with 7 bases between the two germline ends. CDR3 size: 12 residues. In nucleotides, the CDR3 is TGCGCCAGCAGCTGGGACGGCTACGAGCAGTACTTC. Translated: CASSWDGYEQYF.